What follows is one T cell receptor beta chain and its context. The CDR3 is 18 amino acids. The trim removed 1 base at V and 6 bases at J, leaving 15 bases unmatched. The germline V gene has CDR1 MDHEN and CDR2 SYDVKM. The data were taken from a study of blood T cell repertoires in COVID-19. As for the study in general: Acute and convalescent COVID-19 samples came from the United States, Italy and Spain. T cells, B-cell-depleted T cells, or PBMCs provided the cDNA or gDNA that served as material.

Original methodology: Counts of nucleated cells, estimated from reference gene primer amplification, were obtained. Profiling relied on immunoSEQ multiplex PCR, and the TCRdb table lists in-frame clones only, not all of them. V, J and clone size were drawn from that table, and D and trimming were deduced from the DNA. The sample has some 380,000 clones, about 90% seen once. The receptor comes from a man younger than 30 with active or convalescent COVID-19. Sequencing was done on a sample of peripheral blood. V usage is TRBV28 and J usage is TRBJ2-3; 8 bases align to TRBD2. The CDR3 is CASSLYPRASGRFDTQYF. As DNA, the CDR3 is TGTGCCAGCAGTTTATATCCCAGAGCGAGCGGGAGATTTGATACGCAGTATTTT.